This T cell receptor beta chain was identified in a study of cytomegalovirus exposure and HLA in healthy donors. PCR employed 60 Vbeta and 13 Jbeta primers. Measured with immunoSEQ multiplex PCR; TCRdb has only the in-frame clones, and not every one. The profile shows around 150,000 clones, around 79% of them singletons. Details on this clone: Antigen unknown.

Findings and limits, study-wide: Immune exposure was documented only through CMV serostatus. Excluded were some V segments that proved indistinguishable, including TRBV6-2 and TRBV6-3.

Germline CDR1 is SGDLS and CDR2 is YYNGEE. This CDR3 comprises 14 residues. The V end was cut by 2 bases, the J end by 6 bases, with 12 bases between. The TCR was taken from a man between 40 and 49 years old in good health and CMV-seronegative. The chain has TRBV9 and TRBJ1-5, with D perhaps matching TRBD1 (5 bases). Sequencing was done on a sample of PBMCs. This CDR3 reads CASSVRGRGQPQHF. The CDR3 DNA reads TGTGCCAGCAGCGTCAGAGGGAGGGGTCAGCCCCAGCATTTT.